What follows are 30 T cell receptor beta chains derived from one specimen sequenced in a study of tumor and adjacent non-tumor tissue in lung cancer (dated by TCRdb to 2016 to 2018). RNA was isolated from bulk, unsorted tissue, and RNA quality was assessed with a NanoDrop ND-1000 and an Agilent 2100. For the normal lung samples, distant non-tumor tissue was collected more than 3 cm away from the tumor edge. Library creation used multiplex PCR. Sequencing was performed on an Illumina HiSeq 2500. TCRbeta libraries were built by three rounds of nested PCR using primers (Table S4), following protocols modified from ARM-PCR. Clones were called with MiXCR by TCRdb after fastp trimmed the public reads at Q25, and only in-frame beta chains were retained. Under each unique CDR3 protein, matching rows form one entry showing the most common genes and DNA. This sample has 60,000 to 65,000 distinct CDR3 sequences in its table, and around two thirds of those were observed once. The ten most abundant clones make up about 31% of the sample.

The sequencing input was distant non-tumor lung tissue. These receptors originate from a man in his 70s with non-small cell lung cancer.

The gene calls are TRBV5-6 and TRBJ2-7; 7 nucleotides line up with TRBD1. Germline V gene data show CDR1 as SGHDT and CDR2 as YYEEEE. CDR3 size: 14 residues. The CDR3 loop is CVSSLDRYSYEQYF. CDR3 DNA sequence: TGTGTCAGTAGCTTGGACAGGTACTCCTACGAGCAGTACTTC.

For this clonotype: This may stem from a read error, because a much larger clone lies one nucleotide away. The chain joins TRBV6-6 to TRBJ2-1, with D possibly being TRBD2 (6 bases). Germline-derived CDR1 and CDR2 are MNHNY and SVGAGI (reference sequence). This CDR3 is built from 16 residues. V was clipped by 2 bases and J by 9 bases, with 20 bases between them. The CDR3 here is CASSYGRVAEGLEQFF. The CDR3 DNA reads as TGTGCCAGCAGTTACGGTCGGGTAGCGGAGGGGCTTGAGCAGTTCTTC.

Points on this clonotype: A read error may be the cause here, since a much bigger clone is one base away. The chain joins TRBV30 to TRBJ1-6, with D possibly being TRBD1 (6 bases). Germline V gives CDR1 GTSNPN, CDR2 SVGIG (reference sequence). V gave up 1 base and J gave up 11 bases, with 18 bases separating them. CDR3 length equals 15 residues. The CDR3 region is CAWSEDGTTTPPLHF. The CDR3 bases are TGTGCCTGGAGTGAGGATGGGACAACAACTCCACCCCTCCACTTT.

As regards this clonotype: Given a much more abundant clone one base away, this may be a read error. The chain carries TRBV29-1 and TRBJ1-2; 7 bases line up with TRBD1. Trimming removed 6 bases from V and 6 bases from J; junction bases left unmatched: 13. The CDR3 loop spans 14 amino acids. Germline V lookup: CDR1 SQVTM, CDR2 ANQGSEA. The CDR3 DNA reads TGCAGCGTCTCCCACATGACAGGGCGGAATGGCTACACCTTC. It is translated as CSVSHMTGRNGYTF.

This clonotype rates as medium-sized. The chain recombines TRBV29-1 with TRBJ2-3, with D perhaps TRBD2 (6 bases). This CDR3 has 14 amino acids. The V and J ends lost 4 bases and 5 bases respectively, with 16 bases between them. The germline V gene has CDR1 SQVTM and CDR2 ANQGSEA. CDR3 nucleotide sequence: TGCAGCGTTGCCCTCTGGAGGGGCCAAGATACGCAGTATTTT. Protein sequence: CSVALWRGQDTQYF.

To note about this clonotype: A read error may produce the germline difference seen at one junction end. The rearrangement uses TRBV11-2 and TRBJ2-2; 10 nucleotides match TRBD2. Germline V gene data show CDR1 as SGHAT and CDR2 as FQNNGV. The CDR3 consists of 15 residues. CDR3 loop: CASSLGLAKTRDLFF. The CDR3, as DNA: TGTGCCAGCAGCTTGGGACTAGCGAAGACCAGGGATCTGTTTTTT.

A word on this clonotype: A much larger clone differs by one base, so this may be a read error. The chain links TRBV5-5 to TRBJ2-6; possible D gene TRBD2, 6 bases. Germline CDR1 reads SGHKS; CDR2 reads YYEKEE (reference sequence). CDR3 length: 14 amino acids. CDR3 nucleotides: TGTGCCAGCATGGAGGGAAGTGGGGTCAACGTCCTGACTTTC. Translated, it gives CASMEGSGVNVLTF. The variable domain in full, with the rest retrieved from reference TRBV5-5 and TRBJ2-6, is DAGVTQSPTHLIKTRGQQVTLRCSPISGHKSVSWYQQVLGQGPQFIFQYYEKEERGRGNFPDRFSARQFPNYSSELNVNALLLGDSALYLCASMEGSGVNVLTFGAGSRLTVL.

The gene calls are TRBV30 and TRBJ1-5; D remains ambiguous. This CDR3 is built from 14 residues. Germline V lookup: CDR1 GTSNPN, CDR2 SVGIG (reference sequence). Trimming stripped 5 bases from V and 2 bases from J, with 13 bases between. CDR3 bases: TGTGCCTGGGGCTTTGAAGGAGGCAATCAGCCCCAGCATTTT. Translation: CAWGFEGGNQPQHF.

Points on this clonotype: At one of its ends the junction is not consistent with the germline gene, which may arise from a read error. This chain uses TRBV10-2 with TRBJ1-2; D is ambiguous. Germline values: CDR1 WSHSY, CDR2 SAAADI. The CDR3 sequence is 15 residues long. The CDR3 reads CTSSLGPVANYGYTF. The CDR3 nucleotides are TGCACCAGCAGTCTTGGGCCGGTAGCTAATTATGGCTACACCTTC.

For this clonotype: The conserved phenylalanine or tryptophan normally closing the CDR3 is absent here, so this likely arose from a read error. The CDR3 loop reads CSARRSRGGGTDTQYC. The CDR3, as DNA: TGCAGTGCTAGACGATCGCGTGGTGGAGGCACAGATACGCAGTATTGT. The rearrangement uses TRBV20-1 and TRBJ2-3; D remains unclear. Trimming pared 2 bases from V and 1 base from J, leaving 16 bases between. The germline gives CDR1 DFQATT, CDR2 SNEGSKA (reference sequence). The CDR3 covers 16 residues.

This clonotype was detected a few times. This rearrangement joins TRBV5-1 to TRBJ2-4, with 9 bases matching TRBD1. Looked up from germline, CDR1 is SGHRS and CDR2 is YFSETQ. CDR3 size: 15 residues. V trimming: 4 bases; J trimming: 7 bases; junction bases outside the gene matches: 9. CDR3: CASSIKQGATNIQYF. The CDR3 DNA sequence: TGCGCCAGCAGCATAAAACAGGGGGCTACGAACATTCAGTACTTC.

With respect to this clonotype: The germline gene is not matched at one end of the junction; a read error may be the cause. Here the CDR3 DNA reads TGTGCCAGCGGTCCACAGGGGACCGAGGAGCTGTCTTTT. Protein product: CASGPQGTEELSF. The rearrangement joins TRBV11-2 to TRBJ2-2; 7 nucleotides align to TRBD1. Per the germline V gene, CDR1 is SGHAT and CDR2 is FQNNGV. The CDR3 runs 13 residues.

Notes on this clonotype: Given a much more abundant clone one base away, this may be a read error. The chain employs TRBV12-3 or TRBV12-4 and TRBJ2-5; 8 nucleotides match TRBD2. The CDR3 is 15 amino acids. Trimming at V came to 8 bases and at J to 1 base, leaving 9 bases not matched to a gene. The CDR3 loop reads CASCPRGGFQETQYF. In DNA, the CDR3 is TGTGCCAGCTGTCCTCGGGGGGGGTTCCAAGAGACCCAGTACTTC.

This clonotype appeared once. The junction differs from germline at one of its ends, possibly a read error. The V gene is TRBV11-1, the J gene TRBJ1-4; 7 bases fit TRBD1. Germline CDR1 is SGHAT and CDR2 is FQDESV (reference sequence). The CDR3 totals 15 residues. CDR3 sequence: CACSKEQGPYEKLFF. The CDR3 DNA reads TGTGCCTGCAGCAAGGAACAGGGGCCGTATGAAAAACTGTTTTTT. Full variable domain (outside the CDR3, taken from reference TRBV11-1 and TRBJ1-4): EAEVAQSPRYKITEKSQAVAFWCDPISGHATLYWYRQILGQGPELLVQFQDESVVDDSQLPKDRFSAERLKGVDSTLKIQPAELGDSAMYLCACSKEQGPYEKLFFGSGTQLSVL.

The V gene is TRBV11-2, the J gene TRBJ2-3; D unresolved. The CDR3 length is 16 residues. Germline loops: CDR1 SGHAT, CDR2 FQNNGV. V lost 0 bases and J lost 0, with 10 bases in between. CDR3 residues: CASSLDRTTSTDTQYF. For the CDR3, the DNA is TGTGCCAGCAGCTTAGACAGGACGACTAGCACAGATACGCAGTATTTT.

Comments on this clonotype: A clone one base away is much larger, so this may be a read error. The V call is TRBV20-1, the J call TRBJ2-3; a possible D gene is TRBD2 (6 bases). CDR1 and CDR2 from the germline V gene are DFQATT and SNEGSKA (reference sequence). The CDR3 is 15 residues long. V dropped 6 bases and J dropped 1 base, with 17 bases sitting between them. CDR3 DNA sequence: TGCAGTGCCACGGGTCTCGGCGGGGGCACAGATACGCAGTATTTT. Translation: CSATGLGGGTDTQYF.

As regards this clonotype: Since the CDR3 does not end with the conserved phenylalanine or tryptophan, this likely comes from a read error. The DNA is left out, because the CDR3 cannot be placed on it with certainty; the CDR3 is given as TCRdb lists it. The chain has TRBV24-1 and TRBJ2-1; the table's D call, TRBD1, was not checked against the DNA. The length of the CDR3 is 12 amino acids, counting both ends. CDR1 is KGHDR, CDR2 SFDVKD, per germline. CDR3 residues: CVTRGGDREHFL.

About this clonotype itself: As the CDR3 is not closed by the conserved phenylalanine or tryptophan, this likely results from a read error. The J gene is TRBJ2-6, the V gene TRBV11-2, with 8 bases identical to TRBD2. Germline lookup yields CDR1 SGHAT and CDR2 FQNNGV. The CDR3 consists of 17 residues. Trimming cost V 7 bases and J 0 bases; bases outside gene matches: 8. CDR3 coding DNA: TGTGCCAGCAACTCACGGGGGGGTAGCTCTGGGGCCAACGTCCTGACTTTA. It codes for CASNSRGGSSGANVLTL.

As to this clonotype: This clone may be a read error of a much larger clone one base away. The chain combines TRBV4-1 with TRBJ2-5, with a weak D call TRBD2 (5 bases). CDR1 is MGHRA and CDR2 is YSYEKL in the germline V gene. This CDR3 region has 13 residues. The CDR3 bases are TGCGCCAGCAGCCGGGTGGAGAGGGAGACCCTGTACTTC. This encodes CASSRVERETLYF.

The chain is built from TRBV20-1 and TRBJ2-1; 9 bases match TRBD1. Germline CDR1 is DFQATT and CDR2 is SNEGSKA (reference sequence). This CDR3 region has 13 residues. The CDR3 reads CNARAGTGIEQFF. The CDR3 DNA reads as TGCAACGCTAGGGCCGGGACAGGGATTGAGCAGTTCTTC.

The rearrangement links TRBV10-2 to TRBJ2-4, with D possibly being TRBD2 (6 bases). The CDR3 is 17 amino acids. Trimming removed 7 bases from V and 0 bases from J, with 19 bases in between. CDR1 WSHSY and CDR2 SAAADI come from the germline V gene. The CDR3 bases are TGCGCCAGCACCGACTTACTAGCAGTCAGAGCCAAAAACATTCAGTACTTC. This translates into CASTDLLAVRAKNIQYF.

This clonotype was detected ten times or more. V and J are TRBV28 and TRBJ2-2, with D possibly TRBD1 on 6 matching bases. The CDR3 spans 13 residues. In germline, CDR1 is MDHEN, CDR2 SYDVKM. Trimming took off 5 bases at V and 5 bases at J, with 9 bases between the two ends. The CDR3 is CASSVTGTGELFF. The CDR3 DNA follows: TGTGCCAGCAGTGTAACAGGGACCGGGGAGCTGTTTTTT.

With respect to this clonotype: The junction and the germline gene differ at one end; a read error may be behind it. V and J are TRBV4-2 and TRBJ2-7; D is ambiguous. From germline, CDR1 is LGHNA and CDR2 YNFKEQ. This CDR3 contains 17 residues. This CDR3 reads CASSQDGRGLQTYEQHF. CDR3 nucleotide sequence: TGTGCCAGCAGTCAAGATGGGCGTGGGCTACAAACCTACGAGCAGCACTTC.

The CDR3 nucleotides read TGTGTCGGCAGAAATACGGGCGGTTCCATAGATACGCAGTATTTT. Translated, it gives CVGRNTGGSIDTQYF. This chain uses TRBV7-8 with TRBJ2-3; no reliable D call. The CDR3 has 15 amino acids. Germline CDR1 reads SGHVS; CDR2 reads FQNEAQ.

This clonotype was counted at least ten times. The chain carries TRBV29-1 and TRBJ2-3; perhaps TRBD1 as D (5 bases). Germline loops: CDR1 SQVTM, CDR2 ANQGSEA. This CDR3 spans 14 amino acids. V was cut by 6 bases and J by 2 bases, with 15 bases left in between. In nucleotides, the CDR3 is TGCAGCGTGCCCCGACAGAAAAACACAGATACGCAGTATTTT. This sequence encodes CSVPRQKNTDTQYF.

Details on this clonotype: This likely comes from a read error, as the CDR3 has no conserved phenylalanine or tryptophan at its end. The genes are TRBV4-1 and TRBJ2-1; no clear D. CDR1 and CDR2 (germline): MGHRA, YSYEKL. The CDR3 totals 14 residues. Written as DNA, the CDR3 is TGCGCCAGCAGCAAAGAAAGGGTAGGTAATGAGCAGTTCCTC. This encodes CASSKERVGNEQFL.

The chain has TRBV4-2 and TRBJ2-1; TRBD2 matches at 11 bases. This CDR3 spans 16 amino acids. V was clipped by 10 bases and J by 4 bases; unmatched bases: 12. Germline V CDR1 and CDR2: LGHNA, YNFKEQ. The CDR3 loop reads CANSQGRLAGYNEQFF. The CDR3 nucleotides read TGTGCCAACAGTCAAGGGAGACTAGCGGGGTACAATGAGCAGTTCTTC.

A remark on this clonotype: An end of the junction does not agree with germline; a read error may underlie this. The rearrangement joins TRBV10-3 to TRBJ2-1; TRBD2 matches 10 bases. The CDR3 runs 12 residues. Germline-derived CDR1 and CDR2 are ENHRY and SYGVKD. The CDR3, as DNA: TGTGCCATAGGACTAGCGGACAATGGGCAGTTCTTC. Protein: CAIGLADNGQFF.

This chain uses TRBV18 with TRBJ2-7; D is perhaps TRBD2 (6 bases). Per the germline V gene, CDR1 is KGHSH and CDR2 is LQKENI. V was shortened by 2 bases and J by 2 bases, with 13 bases between the two germline ends. There are 15 residues in the CDR3. The CDR3 protein is CASSPSAGTAYEQYF. CDR3 DNA sequence: TGTGCCAGCTCACCATCGGCGGGAACAGCCTACGAGCAGTACTTC.

Points on this clonotype: A single base separates this from a much larger clone, so it may be a read error. The conserved phenylalanine or tryptophan normally closing the CDR3 is absent here, so this likely arose from a read error. The chain joins TRBV20-1 to TRBJ2-7; TRBD2 agrees at 7 bases. J was trimmed by 4 bases and V by 3 bases; bases with no gene match: 15. The germline V gene has CDR1 DFQATT and CDR2 SNEGSKA (reference sequence). The CDR3 runs to 16 residues. The CDR3 here is CSARGRSGMLRYEQYL. For the CDR3, the DNA is TGCAGTGCTAGGGGGCGGAGCGGGATGTTGAGGTACGAGCAGTACTTA.